A single sample is the source of the 11 T cell receptor beta chains below, sequenced in a study of cytomegalovirus exposure and HLA in healthy donors. Primers: 60 Vbeta forward and 13 Jbeta reverse. The repertoire was sequenced with immunoSEQ multiplex PCR; TCRdb's copy has only in-frame clones and lacks some. The data hold under 200,000 clones, with around 72% observed a single time. The sequenced sample was PBMCs. These TCRs come from a female donor in good health and CMV-seronegative.

The gene calls are TRBV7-9 and TRBJ2-2, with 7 bases identical to TRBD1. With 2 bases clipped from V and 3 bases from J, the junction kept 9 bases outside the gene matches. Germline CDR1 reads SEHNR; CDR2 reads FQNEAQ (reference sequence). The CDR3 sequence is 17 residues long. The CDR3 loop reads CASSLPETGPYTGELFF. The CDR3 region has the DNA TGTGCCAGCAGCTTACCCGAGACAGGGCCTTACACCGGGGAGCTGTTTTTT. The full variable domain, rest sourced from reference TRBV7-9 and TRBJ2-2, is DTGVSQNPRHKITKRGQNVTFRCDPISEHNRLYWYRQTLGQGPEFLTYFQNEAQLEKSRLLSDRFSAERPKGSFSTLEIQRTEQGDSAMYLCASSLPETGPYTGELFFGEGSRLTVL.

In nucleotides, the CDR3 is TGTGCCAGCAGCCCACGGGACAGAAGTTCACCCCTCCACTTT. Protein sequence: CASSPRDRSSPLHF. The chain is built from TRBV5-4 and TRBJ1-6; 7 positions match TRBD1. The CDR3 is 14 amino acids. The J segment lost 9 bases and the V segment lost 4 bases, leaving 7 bases of the junction unmatched. Germline-derived CDR1 and CDR2 are SGHNT and YYREEE (reference sequence).

V and J are TRBV2 and TRBJ2-1, with TRBD2 identical over 7 bases. The junction had 0 bases not matched to a gene; V was cut back by 5 bases and J by 5 bases. CDR1 and CDR2 from the germline V gene are SNHLY and FYNNEI. This CDR3 is built from 12 residues. The CDR3 region has the DNA TGTGCCAGCAGTCTAGCGGACAATGAGCAGTTCTTC. Translation gives CASSLADNEQFF. The full variable domain, rest sourced from reference TRBV2 and TRBJ2-1, is EPEVTQTPSHQVTQMGQEVILRCVPISNHLYFYWYRQILGQKVEFLVSFYNNEISEKSEIFDDQFSVERPDGSNFTLKIRSTKLEDSAMYFCASSLADNEQFFGPGTRLTVL.

This clone appeared a few times. The V gene is TRBV2, the J gene TRBJ1-4; TRBD1 agrees at 7 bases. This CDR3 contains 14 residues. The V gene's germline CDR1 is SNHLY and CDR2 FYNNEI. The trim removed 5 bases at V and 5 bases at J, leaving 5 bases unmatched. The CDR3 coding sequence is TGTGCCAGCAGTCAGACAGGGCTAAATGAAAAACTGTTTTTT. Translated: CASSQTGLNEKLFF.

This clone was found once. The rearrangement joins TRBV7-6 to TRBJ2-1; D may be TRBD1 (6 bases). Germline CDR1 SGHVS, CDR2 FNYEAQ. The CDR3 consists of 13 residues. The V and J ends lost 3 bases and 10 bases respectively, with 13 bases between them. The CDR3 is CASSFGQSGEQFF. The CDR3 bases are TGTGCCAGCAGCTTCGGACAGTCTGGCGAGCAGTTCTTC.

This rearrangement joins TRBV9 to TRBJ1-4; 9 nucleotides align to TRBD1. Germline CDR1 and CDR2: SGDLS and YYNGEE. The CDR3 length is 16 residues. V was clipped by 4 bases and J by 6 bases; unmatched bases: 10. CDR3 DNA: TGTGCCAGCAGCCCGTCCGGGACAGGGACTCATGAAAAACTGTTTTTT. Translated: CASSPSGTGTHEKLFF.

This clone was seen a handful of times. The chain couples TRBV9 to TRBJ2-1, with a tentative D call TRBD1 (5 bases). Germline V lookup: CDR1 SGDLS, CDR2 YYNGEE. V was pared by 4 bases and J by 0 bases, with 17 bases between. The CDR3 sequence is 17 residues long. The CDR3 coding sequence is TGTGCCAGCAGCCTCTCGGCAGGGCGCTACTCCTACAATGAGCAGTTCTTC. The encoded protein is CASSLSAGRYSYNEQFF.

CDR3 sequence (DNA): TGCGCCAGGCTCCGGGACTACTCCTACGAGCAGTACTTC. This translates into CARLRDYSYEQYF. The V and J genes are TRBV10-1 and TRBJ2-7; 7 positions agree with TRBD2. Germline V gene data show CDR1 as WNHNN and CDR2 as SYGVQD (reference sequence). V trimming: 9 bases; J trimming: 0 bases; junction bases outside the gene matches: 5. This CDR3 contains 13 residues.

The rearrangement uses TRBV2 and TRBJ2-1, with 10 bases that match TRBD2. V gave up 6 bases and J gave up 3 bases; unmatched junction bases: 2. The germline CDR1 and CDR2 sequences are SNHLY and FYNNEI. The CDR3 is 14 amino acids. The CDR3 nucleotides are TGTGCCAGCAGCAGACTAGCGGGCTACAATGAGCAGTTCTTC. It codes for CASSRLAGYNEQFF.

The chain combines TRBV28 with TRBJ2-3; D possibly corresponds to TRBD2 (7 bases). V lost 6 bases to trimming and J lost 3 bases, with 16 bases between them. CDR3 length: 15 residues. The germline V gene encodes CDR1 MDHEN and CDR2 SYDVKM. CDR3 sequence reads: CASRLGGLGTDTQYF. In DNA form, the CDR3 reads TGTGCCAGCAGACTCGGGGGGCTTGGGACAGATACGCAGTATTTT.

The chain joins TRBV28 to TRBJ2-7; perhaps TRBD1 as D (6 bases). The CDR3 has 16 amino acids. The V and J ends lost 3 bases and 1 base respectively, with 16 bases between them. Germline V gene lookup returns CDR1 MDHEN and CDR2 SYDVKM. The CDR3 region has the DNA TGTGCCAGCAGTTTCTCATGGACAGTCCGGTCCTACGAGCAGTACTTC. Its protein is CASSFSWTVRSYEQYF. The full variable domain, with the rest looked up from reference TRBV28 and TRBJ2-7, is DVKVTQSSRYLVKRTGEKVFLECVQDMDHENMFWYRQDPGLGLRLIYFSYDVKMKEKGDIPEGYSVSREKKERFSLILESASTNQTSMYLCASSFSWTVRSYEQYFGPGTRLTVT.